This TCR beta chain was sequenced in a study of blood T cell repertoires in COVID-19. Seattle patients were enrolled while actively infected and followed longitudinally. In its sample, this clone was seen once. The CDR3 totals 17 residues. The V gene end was trimmed by 5 bases and the J gene end by 2 bases; junction bases not matched to a gene: 7. CDR1 is LGHNT, CDR2 FRNRAP, per germline. TCRdb's table, derived via immunoSEQ multiplex PCR, lists solely in-frame clones and lacks some. Of about 440,000 clones in the sample, approximately 88% were seen once. This chain uses TRBV12-5 with TRBJ2-6; 9 bases are a match to TRBD1. The sequence was obtained from a woman aged 50 to 60 with COVID-19, enrolled during active disease. Sequencing was carried out using peripheral blood. CDR3 coding DNA: TGTGCTAGTGGTCCAGGGACAGGGAGGGCTGGGGCCAACGTCCTGACTTTC. It specifies CASGPGTGRAGANVLTF.